This T cell receptor beta chain derives from a study of shared clonotypes between healthy human individuals. Sequencing used immunoSEQ multiplex PCR; TCRdb keeps in-frame clones, though not all of them. The sample has about 1.1 million clones; around three quarters are singletons. The CDR3 consists of 14 residues. Germline-derived CDR1 and CDR2 are LGHNA and YNFKEQ. V was clipped by 2 bases and J by 4 bases, with 11 bases between them. Free of recent acute infections or vaccinations, the donors were healthy HIV-negative adults. CD45RA+ naive and CD45RA-negative memory subsets were separated from CD4+ cells.

The clonotype comes from a man aged 18 to 30 in good health. Some clones in this sample may be carry-over from other donors' samples. Sequencing was performed on memory CD4+ T cells from PBMCs. Subset in this sample: CD45RA-negative fraction. The chain carries TRBV4-2 and TRBJ2-5, with D possibly matching TRBD1 (6 bases). CDR3 in amino acids: CASSQTGSVETQYF. The CDR3 bases are TGTGCCAGCAGCCAAACAGGGTCGGTAGAGACCCAGTACTTC.